Listed below are T cell receptor beta chains from one sample, sequenced in a study of tumor-infiltrating lymphocytes in primary liver carcinoma. Each CDR3 protein is one row after TCRdb ran MiXCR on the multiplex PCR reads. Of 20,000 to 30,000 distinct CDR3 sequences listed, roughly four fifths are singletons. Material for sequencing was liver tumor tissue from sampling region 3. The source of these receptors is a middle-aged man with primary liver carcinoma and hepatitis B virus infection. The CDR3 runs from the conserved cysteine through the conserved F or W. A D gene is named only where the DNA matches it firmly. Expanded clones are given a class, and other clones once, few, many or no size at all.

J | V | D | size | DNA | CDR3
TRBJ2-1 | TRBV4-1 | TRBD2 | NA | TGCACCAACAGCCGATTTCGGACTAGTGGAAATGAGCAGTTCTTC | CTNSRFRTSGNEQFF
TRBJ2-7 | TRBV6-2/TRBV6-3 | NA | NA | TGTGCCAGCAGTTACCATCTAGGCAGGACATGCGAGCAGTACTTC | CASSYHLGRTCEQYF
TRBJ2-5 | TRBV11-2 | NA | NA | TGTGCCAGTAGCCAAACTCCTGGTGAGGGGAAAGAGACCCAATACTTC | CASSQTPGEGKETQYF
TRBJ1-1 | TRBV12-3/TRBV12-4 | NA | NA | TGTGCCAGCAGTTTAAAGGGCAACACTGAAGCTTTCTTT | CASSLKGNTEAFF
TRBJ2-1 | TRBV6-2/TRBV6-3 | NA | NA | TGTGACAGCAGTTACCAGGGGAAGCGCCCCTGGCAGTTCTTC | CDSSYQGKRPWQFF
TRBJ2-1 | TRBV4-1 | NA | NA | TGCGCCAGCAACCCGCTCGATAACAACAACAATGAGCAGTCCTTC | CASNPLDNNNNEQSF
TRBJ2-4 | TRBV12-3/TRBV12-4 | NA | NA | TGTGCCAGCAGTTTATGGGGTGGGGCGGGCACAGCCAATAACATTCAGTACTTC | CASSLWGGAGTANNIQYF
TRBJ2-1 | TRBV11-2 | NA | NA | TGTGCCAGCAGCTTAGATCCAGAGAGCTCCTACGATAAGCATTTCTTC | CASSLDPESSYDKHFF
TRBJ1-3 | TRBV25-1 | NA | NA | TGTGCCAGCAGTGAATCCGCAGGAGGGGATGGAAAGACCATATATTTT | CASSESAGGDGKTIYF
TRBJ2-7 | TRBV12-3/TRBV12-4 | NA | few | TGTGCCAGTGGTTTAGTGGTCGGGGGTGGCGAGCAGTACTTC | CASGLVVGGGEQYF
TRBJ1-4 | TRBV11-2 | NA | NA | TGTGCAAGCAGCAAGACTCCAGTAGGAACAAATGAAGAACTGTTTTTT | CASSKTPVGTNEELFF
TRBJ1-6 | TRBV4-1 | NA | NA | TGCGCCAGTAGCCACCACCTACATGGGGCGGATTCACCCGTCCACTTT | CASSHHLHGADSPVHF
TRBJ2-2 | TRBV5-5 | TRBD1 | NA | TGTGTCAACAGACAGACAGGGGGCACCGGGGAGCTGTTTTTT | CVNRQTGGTGELFF
TRBJ2-7 | TRBV4-1 | NA | NA | TGCGCCAGCAGCCCAATCCCAGGGACTCGGAGCTCCTACGAGCAATATTTC | CASSPIPGTRSSYEQYF
TRBJ2-1 | TRBV4-3 | NA | once | TGCGCCAGCAGCCAAGATTTGGCGGGAAGATACAATGAGCAGTTCTTC | CASSQDLAGRYNEQFF
TRBJ2-1 | TRBV11-2 | NA | NA | TGTGCCTGCAGCTTAGATTGGCTAGGGATGGGGTTCTTC | CACSLDWLGMGFF
TRBJ2-2 | TRBV4-3 | NA | NA | TGCGCCAGCACCCAAGATTATTGCCCGGAGGCCGGGGTGCTGTTTTTT | CASTQDYCPEAGVLFF
TRBJ1-1 | TRBV5-6 | NA | NA | TGTATCAGCAGCTTGCAGGGATTGAACACTGAATCTTTCTTT | CISSLQGLNTESFF
TRBJ2-5 | TRBV29-1 | TRBD1 | NA | TGCAGCAGACTCACCCAGGGGGTGGAGACCCAATACTTC | CSRLTQGVETQYF
TRBJ1-4 | TRBV11-2 | NA | NA | TGTGACAGAAGCAAGACTCCAGGAGAAACAAATGAAAAACTGTTTTTT | CDRSKTPGETNEKLFF
TRBJ1-1 | TRBV29-1 | TRBD1 | NA | TGCAGTGTTGAAGTGACAGGGCGCGGCACTGAAGCCTTCTTT | CSVEVTGRGTEAFF
TRBJ2-6 | TRBV5-6 | TRBD1 | many | TGTGCCAGCAGCCTACCTGGGACAGGGAGAACTGGGGCCAACGTCCTGACTTTC | CASSLPGTGRTGANVLTF
TRBJ1-4 | TRBV11-2 | NA | once | TGTGCCAGTAGCTTAGACGGGCTCGCTAATGAAAAACTGCTTTTT | CASSLDGLANEKLLF
TRBJ2-2 | TRBV11-3 | NA | NA | TGTGCCAGATGGCACCTTAAACCCATCACCGGGGAGCTGTTATTT | CARWHLKPITGELLF
TRBJ1-2 | TRBV10-1 | NA | NA | TGCGCCAGGAAAAACGACAGAGAACGCCAAGCTAACTATGGCTACAGCTTC | CARKNDRERQANYGYSF
TRBJ2-7 | TRBV12-3/TRBV12-4 | NA | few | TGTGCCAGCAGTCGAGGGACGGGCTCTACATACAAGCAGTACTTC | CASSRGTGSTYKQYF
TRBJ2-7 | TRBV12-3/TRBV12-4 | TRBD1 | NA | TGTGCAAGCAGACTTCAGGGGGCACGAGGCAGCGAGCAGTACTTC | CASRLQGARGSEQYF
TRBJ2-7 | TRBV6-5 | NA | NA | TGTGCCAGCAGTTACGCGGGAAAGCTAGACGAGCAGTATTTC | CASSYAGKLDEQYF
TRBJ2-6 | TRBV6-5 | NA | NA | TGTGCCAGCAGTTACTCTGGGGAGCCTGGGGCCAACGTCCTGACTTTC | CASSYSGEPGANVLTF
TRBJ2-1 | TRBV11-2 | NA | NA | TGTGCCAGCGTACTAGGGGACCTCCGGGAACATGATCAGTTCTTC | CASVLGDLREHDQFF
TRBJ1-1 | TRBV6-2/TRBV6-3 | NA | NA | TGTGCCATCAGACGAGGGATAGGGCCCACTGAAGCTTTCTTT | CAIRRGIGPTEAFF
TRBJ2-7 | TRBV11-2 | TRBD1 | NA | TGTGCCAGCAGCATCACACAGGGGGCCATAGATAACGAGCAGTACTTC | CASSITQGAIDNEQYF
TRBJ2-3 | TRBV4-1 | NA | NA | TGCGCCAGCGGACCAGTTCGTGGAGATACGCGATATTTT | CASGPVRGDTRYF
TRBJ2-5 | TRBV4-2 | TRBD2 | NA | TGTGCCAGCAGCCCACTGGGGCTAGCGGGGGGGTCTCACGAGACCCAATACTTC | CASSPLGLAGGSHETQYF
TRBJ2-5 | TRBV11-2 | TRBD2 | NA | TGTGCCAGCAGTCAAGCTCCAGGCGGGAGGAAAGAGACCCAGTACTTC | CASSQAPGGRKETQYF
TRBJ2-1 | TRBV6-2/TRBV6-3 | TRBD2 | few | TGTACCAGCATGGGTGTGCGGGAGGGCCTAAGGGGAAATGAGCAGTTCTTC | CTSMGVREGLRGNEQFF
TRBJ2-7 | TRBV4-2 | NA | NA | TGTACCAACAGCCAAGGTGTGAACGAGCAATACTTC | CTNSQGVNEQYF
TRBJ2-7 | TRBV6-5 | TRBD1 | NA | TGTGCCAGCCCCTCACGGACAGGGTATAACGAGCAATACTTC | CASPSRTGYNEQYF
TRBJ2-3 | TRBV29-1 | NA | few | TGCTGCGTCGACACAGATACGCAGTATTTC | CCVDTDTQYF
TRBJ1-1 | TRBV14 | NA | NA | TGTGCCAGCTGCCGTCGACTGGGGGCTGGGACCGAAGCTTTCTTT | CASCRRLGAGTEAFF
TRBJ2-6 | TRBV5-6 | TRBD1 | NA | TGTGCCAGCAGCCTACCAGGGACAGGGAGAACTAGAGCCAACGTCCTGACTTTC | CASSLPGTGRTRANVLTF
TRBJ2-3 | TRBV12-3/TRBV12-4 | TRBD1 | NA | TGTGCCATAGGACAGGGAGGTACAGATACACAGTATTTT | CAIGQGGTDTQYF
TRBJ1-2 | TRBV2 | NA | many | TGTGCCAGCAGTTACGTTAGGGATGGCTACACCTTC | CASSYVRDGYTF
TRBJ2-5 | TRBV11-2 | NA | large | TGTGCCAGCAGCTTAGTTCTGGAAGAGACCCAGTACTTC | CASSLVLEETQYF
TRBJ2-3 | TRBV10-3 | NA | many | TGTGCCATCAGTGAGACCCCACTACCGGGAGATGCAGATACGCAGTATTTT | CAISETPLPGDADTQYF
TRBJ2-3 | TRBV11-2 | NA | NA | TGTGCCAGCAGCACCGGGATAAGCGGCACAGATACGCAATATTTT | CASSTGISGTDTQYF
TRBJ2-2 | TRBV4-2 | TRBD2 | NA | TGTGCCTGCAGCCAAGGGACTAGCGGGAATCTAAATCCAGGGGAGCTGTTTTTT | CACSQGTSGNLNPGELFF
TRBJ2-6 | TRBV10-3 | NA | NA | TGTGCCATCTGTGTTGCTTGGGGGAACGGGGCCAACGTCCTGACTTTC | CAICVAWGNGANVLTF
TRBJ2-3 | TRBV9 | NA | many | TGTGCCAGCAGCGTAGTAGGGGACACCGTCACAGATACGCAGTATTTT | CASSVVGDTVTDTQYF
TRBJ1-5 | TRBV4-2 | TRBD1 | NA | TGTGCCAGCAGCCAAGGGGAGGGGTCGGGACAGCTTAGCGATCAGCCCCAACATTTC | CASSQGEGSGQLSDQPQHF
TRBJ1-5 | TRBV4-2 | TRBD1 | NA | TGTGCCAGTGGCCAAGGGGAGGTGTCGGGACAGTTTAGCAATCAGCCCCAGCATTTT | CASGQGEVSGQFSNQPQHF
TRBJ2-1 | TRBV7-9 | NA | NA | TGTGCCAGCAGTTTACCATATCAGGGGCCTAAAACAAATGGGCGTTTCTTC | CASSLPYQGPKTNGRFF
TRBJ2-7 | TRBV10-3 | TRBD2 | NA | TGTGCCACCACCAAACGATCAGGACTAGCGGGAGGGTTCTCCTACGAGCTGTACTTC | CATTKRSGLAGGFSYELYF
TRBJ1-2 | TRBV12-3/TRBV12-4 | TRBD1 | NA | TGTGCCAGTAGCCGGACAGGGGACTATGGCTACAGCTTC | CASSRTGDYGYSF
TRBJ2-1 | TRBV6-1 | TRBD1 | medium-sized | TGTGCCAGCAGTGAAGTGGACAGGGGGCGAACTTCCGAGTTCTTC | CASSEVDRGRTSEFF
TRBJ2-7 | TRBV12-3/TRBV12-4 | NA | once | TGTACCAACAGTATGGGGACTGGGGGGTCCTACGAGCAGTACTTC | CTNSMGTGGSYEQYF
TRBJ1-2 | TRBV6-1 | NA | NA | TGTGCCAGCAGCTCGATAGATGCAACTAACTATGGCTACACCTTC | CASSSIDATNYGYTF
TRBJ2-5 | TRBV24-1 | TRBD1 | NA | TGTGCCACCAATGATCCGGGGACAGGGGGTGATGAGACCCAGTACTTC | CATNDPGTGGDETQYF
TRBJ2-5 | TRBV11-2 | TRBD2 | NA | TGTGCTAGCAGCTTAGATCCGAGGTCTAGCGGGAGAAGAGAGACCCAGTACTTC | CASSLDPRSSGRRETQYF